The clone carrying this T cell receptor (beta chain) appeared a single time. Its target is unknown. Assay version v3.0 of immunoSEQ was used, and it was run at survey level. TCRdb's copy holds only in-frame clones and misses some; the assay was immunoSEQ multiplex PCR. The sample lists roughly 25,000 clones, over 90% occurring once. This sample is part of a study of long-term antiretroviral therapy in people with HIV. Treatment for every participant with HIV took place in the United States. Study-wide results and limits: Controls showed broader CDR3 length ranges than did the HIV repertoires. Regardless of time point, clones expanded before ART dominated the repertoire. Collection of the blood, which took place between about 2003 and 2017, possibly occurred under older ART regimens.

The CDR3 contains 19 residues. Trimming pared 3 bases from V and 1 base from J, leaving 22 bases between. The germline V gene encodes CDR1 MGHRA and CDR2 YSYEKL. The chain links TRBV4-1 to TRBJ1-3; no reliable D call. The TCR comes from a woman between 40 and 55 years old with HIV. Sequenced here: unsorted PBMCs, sampled 7.6 years after starting antiretroviral therapy. CDR3 in amino acids: CASSHPPGSREGSGNTIYF. Written as DNA, the CDR3 is TGCGCCAGCAGCCACCCTCCGGGCTCTCGGGAGGGATCTGGAAACACCATATATTTT.